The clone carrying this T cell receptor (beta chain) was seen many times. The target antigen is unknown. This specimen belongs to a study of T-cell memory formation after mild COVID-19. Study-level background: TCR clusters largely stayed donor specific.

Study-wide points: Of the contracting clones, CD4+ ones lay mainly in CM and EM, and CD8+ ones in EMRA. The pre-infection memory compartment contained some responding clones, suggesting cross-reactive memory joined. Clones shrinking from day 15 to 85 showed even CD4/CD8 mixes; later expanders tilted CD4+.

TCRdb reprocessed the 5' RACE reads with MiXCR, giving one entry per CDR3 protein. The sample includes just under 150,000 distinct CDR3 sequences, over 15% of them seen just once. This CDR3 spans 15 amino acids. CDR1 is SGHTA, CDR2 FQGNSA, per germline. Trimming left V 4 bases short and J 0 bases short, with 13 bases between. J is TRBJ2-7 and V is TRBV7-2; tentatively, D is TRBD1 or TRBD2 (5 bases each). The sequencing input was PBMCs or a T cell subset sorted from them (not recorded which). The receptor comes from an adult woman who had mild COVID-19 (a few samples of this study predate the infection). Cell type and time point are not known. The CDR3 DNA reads TGTGCCAGCAGCTCCGATTGGGGGTTCTCCTACGAGCAGTACTTC. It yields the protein CASSSDWGFSYEQYF.